The clone carrying this TCR beta chain showed up just once. As yet, its antigen is unknown. The CDR3 spans 12 residues. With 8 bases clipped from V and 15 bases from J, the junction kept 11 bases outside the gene matches. Germline V gene data show CDR1 as MDHEN and CDR2 as SYDVKM. The data are from a study of cytomegalovirus exposure and HLA in healthy donors. Study-wide results and limits: The study designated 160 or so TCR beta chains cytomegalovirus-associated. Fewer than 20,000 TCR beta sequences were associated with HLA alleles at 0.05 false discovery rate in a later analysis.

The PCR used 60 Vbeta and 13 Jbeta primers. Assay used: immunoSEQ multiplex PCR; TCRdb lists only in-frame clones, some missing. The sample holds over 75,000 clones, 70% to 80% seen once. Sequenced input: PBMCs. This rearrangement joins TRBV28 to TRBJ2-1; TRBD1 agrees at 9 bases. The TCR was taken from a man aged 55-75 years in good health and CMV-seropositive. CDR3 in amino acids: CASQTGGSKRFF. The CDR3 DNA sequence: TGTGCCAGCCAGACAGGGGGGTCAAAGAGGTTCTTC.